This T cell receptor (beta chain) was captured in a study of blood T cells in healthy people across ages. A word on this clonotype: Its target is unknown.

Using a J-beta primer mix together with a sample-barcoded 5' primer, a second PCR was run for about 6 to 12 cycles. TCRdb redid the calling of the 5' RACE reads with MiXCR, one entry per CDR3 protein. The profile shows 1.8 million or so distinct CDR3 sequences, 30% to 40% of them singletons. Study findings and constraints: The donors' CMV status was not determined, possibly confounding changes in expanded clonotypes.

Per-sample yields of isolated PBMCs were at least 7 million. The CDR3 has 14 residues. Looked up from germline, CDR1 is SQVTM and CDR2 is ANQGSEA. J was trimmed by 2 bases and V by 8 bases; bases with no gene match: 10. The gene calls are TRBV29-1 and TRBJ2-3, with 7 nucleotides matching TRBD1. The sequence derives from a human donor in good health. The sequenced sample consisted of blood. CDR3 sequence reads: CSFRKGAATDTQYF. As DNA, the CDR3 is TGCAGCTTTCGGAAGGGGGCGGCCACAGATACGCAGTATTTT.